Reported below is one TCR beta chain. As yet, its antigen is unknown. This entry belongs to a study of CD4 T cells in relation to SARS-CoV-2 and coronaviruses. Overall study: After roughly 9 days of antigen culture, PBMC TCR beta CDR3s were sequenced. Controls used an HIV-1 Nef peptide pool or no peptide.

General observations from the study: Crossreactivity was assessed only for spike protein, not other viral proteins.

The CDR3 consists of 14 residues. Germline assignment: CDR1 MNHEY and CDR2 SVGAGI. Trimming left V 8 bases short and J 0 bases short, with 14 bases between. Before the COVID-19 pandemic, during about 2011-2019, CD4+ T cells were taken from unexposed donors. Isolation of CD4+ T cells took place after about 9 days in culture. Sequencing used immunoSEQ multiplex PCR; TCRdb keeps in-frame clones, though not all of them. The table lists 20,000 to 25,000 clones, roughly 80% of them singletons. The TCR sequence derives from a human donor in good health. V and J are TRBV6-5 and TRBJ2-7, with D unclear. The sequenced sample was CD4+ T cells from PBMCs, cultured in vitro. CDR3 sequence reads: CASRGTLISYEQYF. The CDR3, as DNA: TGTGCCAGCCGAGGCACCTTAATCTCCTACGAGCAGTACTTC.